This entry is about one TCR beta chain. These data are taken from a study of blood T cell repertoires in COVID-19. About the research overall: Samples representing acute and convalescent COVID-19 were sourced from the United States, Italy and Spain. PBMCs, B-cell-depleted T cells, or T cells were the source of the cDNA or gDNA that made up the material.

The CDR3 has 15 residues. Trimming removed 4 bases from V and 3 bases from J; junction bases left unmatched: 4. CDR1 is KGHDR and CDR2 is SFDVKD in the germline V gene. Participants' reported clinical history set cohort assignment. Recovery meant two consecutive negative NP/OP PCR tests, professional clearance, or resolved symptoms. Measured with immunoSEQ multiplex PCR; TCRdb has only the in-frame clones, and not every one. The table has about 370,000 clones, about nine tenths seen once. The sequence was collected from a woman in her 30s who had recovered from COVID-19. The chain links TRBV24-1 to TRBJ2-3; TRBD2 agrees at 9 bases. The sequencing input was PBMCs or T cells enriched from blood (not recorded which). The CDR3 sequence is CATSEYSGSTDTQYF. CDR3 bases: TGTGCCACCAGTGAATATAGCGGGAGTACAGATACGCAGTATTTT.